This T cell receptor (beta chain) was observed in a study of shared clonotypes between healthy human individuals. Findings and limits, study-wide: A reduction in generation probabilities was seen for non-shared clonotypes relative to those shared by all four donors. Richness estimates generally favored naive over memory subsets.

The CDR3 is 14 residues long. Germline V gives CDR1 SEHNR, CDR2 FQNEAQ (reference sequence). V lost 1 base, J lost 3 bases, and 10 bases lay in between. CD45RO negativity and positive selection for CCR7 defined naive CD8 cells, a population that excluded terminally differentiated effector memory CD45RA+ cells. Everyone who donated was a Caucasian adult who lived in Nashville, Tennessee. As for this clone: The antigen is undetermined.

Method: immunoSEQ multiplex PCR; TCRdb's copy keeps in-frame clones and lacks some. Of about 2.2 million clones listed, about 92% are singletons. Sequencing was performed on naive CD8+ T cells from PBMCs. The chain is built from TRBV7-9 and TRBJ2-7; D not certain. The source of this sequence is a man younger than 35 in good health. Some clones in this sample may be carry-over from other donors' samples. The CDR3 spells CASSLGGYNYEQYF. CDR3 nucleotide sequence: TGTGCCAGCAGCTTAGGGGGTTATAACTACGAGCAGTACTTC.